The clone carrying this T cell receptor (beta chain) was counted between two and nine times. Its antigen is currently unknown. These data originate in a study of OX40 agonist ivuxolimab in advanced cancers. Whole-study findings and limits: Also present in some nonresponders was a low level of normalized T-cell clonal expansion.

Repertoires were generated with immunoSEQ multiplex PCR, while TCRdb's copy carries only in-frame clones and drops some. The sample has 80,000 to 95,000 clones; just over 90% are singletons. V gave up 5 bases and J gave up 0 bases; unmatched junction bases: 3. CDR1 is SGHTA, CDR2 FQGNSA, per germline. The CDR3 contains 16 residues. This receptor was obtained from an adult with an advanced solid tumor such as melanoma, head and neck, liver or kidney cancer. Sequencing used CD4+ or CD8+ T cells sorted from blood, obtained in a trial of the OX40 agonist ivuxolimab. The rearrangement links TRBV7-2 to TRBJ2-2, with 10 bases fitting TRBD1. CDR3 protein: CASSPGTGANTGELFF. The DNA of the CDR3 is TGTGCCAGCAGCCCCGGGACAGGGGCGAACACCGGGGAGCTGTTTTTT.